The 18 T cell receptor beta chains in this list originate from one sample, sequenced in a study of T cells expressing NK-cell markers. TCRdb reworked the 5' RACE reads into one entry per CDR3 protein, no DNA. Recorded for this sample: 140,000 or so distinct CDR3 sequences. Sequencing was performed on blood T cells: a sorted CD56 or NKG2C T cell subset, CD4+ or CD8+ T cells, or bulk PBMC T cells (not recorded which). The receptors were gathered from a man younger than 35 in good health.

The J gene is TRBJ2-6, the V gene TRBV5-1; TCRdb names TRBD1, which stays unverified in the absence of DNA. CDR3 length equals 18 residues. Per germline, CDR1 SGHRS and CDR2 YFSETQ. This chain's CDR3 is CASSSTGTGHSGANVLTF. Supplemented by reference TRBV5-1 and TRBJ2-6, the full variable domain reads KAGVTQTPRYLIKTRGQQVTLSCSPISGHRSVSWYQQTPGQGLQFLFEYFSETQRNKGNFPGRFSGRQFSNSRSEMNVSTLELGDSALYLCASSSTGTGHSGANVLTFGAGSRLTVL.

This chain links TRBV5-1 with TRBJ2-2. The CDR3 spans 14 residues. CDR1 SGHRS and CDR2 YFSETQ come from the germline V gene. The CDR3 reads CASSLVSFGGELFF.

The chain has TRBV14 and TRBJ2-2. There are 16 residues in the CDR3. CDR1 is SGHDN, CDR2 FVKESK, per germline. Here the CDR3 reads CASSPPGAANTGELFF.

V usage is TRBV5-5 and J usage is TRBJ1-2. The germline CDR1 and CDR2 sequences are SGHKS and YYEKEE (reference sequence). The CDR3 is 17 residues long. This CDR3 is CASSLEWDGPDPYGYTF.

The J gene is TRBJ1-1, the V gene TRBV20-1; TCRdb proposes TRBD1, but this gene call is untestable without DNA. This CDR3 is built from 14 residues. Germline CDR1 reads DFQATT; CDR2 reads SNEGSKA (reference sequence). CDR3 region: CSAREQELRAEAFF.

The chain carries TRBV6-2 or TRBV6-3 and TRBJ2-7; TCRdb's D gene call, TRBD2, goes unchecked for lack of DNA. CDR1 is MNHEY, CDR2 SVGEGT, per germline. The CDR3 loop spans 15 amino acids. The CDR3 here is CASSYPEGGGYEQYF.

This chain joins TRBV30 and TRBJ2-7; TCRdb outputs TRBD1, but without DNA this stays unchecked. The CDR3 loop spans 14 amino acids. CDR1 is GTSNPN, CDR2 SVGIG, per germline (reference sequence). This CDR3 reads CAWTPGTGDTEQYF.

The chain links TRBV18 to TRBJ2-7. There are 15 residues in the CDR3. CDR1 KGHSH and CDR2 LQKENI come from the germline V gene. The CDR3 protein is CASSPPGEISYEQYF.

CDR3 protein: CASSLLGDEQFF. The chain links TRBV7-8 to TRBJ2-1; TCRdb proposes TRBD1, but this gene call is untestable without DNA. Germline CDR1 reads SGHVS; CDR2 reads FQNEAQ. The CDR3 contains 12 residues.

The V and J genes are TRBV5-6 and TRBJ2-1; TCRdb selects TRBD1, and the lack of DNA leaves this call unchecked. CDR3 length equals 12 residues. Per the germline V gene, CDR1 is SGHDT and CDR2 is YYEEEE. The CDR3 loop reads CASGRSHNEQFF.

The J gene is TRBJ2-3, the V gene TRBV2; TCRdb's assignment of TRBD2 cannot be checked, as there is no DNA. This CDR3 spans 16 amino acids. Germline loops: CDR1 SNHLY, CDR2 FYNNEI. The CDR3 loop is CASSGLREDSTDTQYF.

This rearrangement joins TRBV7-2 to TRBJ2-1; absent DNA, TCRdb's TRBD1 call cannot be checked. The CDR3 sequence is 15 residues long. CDR1 is SGHTA, CDR2 FQGNSA, per germline. The CDR3 here is CASSRYRGPGWEQFF.

The genes are TRBV19 and TRBJ1-3. This CDR3 contains 11 residues. Looked up from germline, CDR1 is LNHDA and CDR2 is SQIVND (reference sequence). The CDR3 reads CASSMENTIYF.

The V gene is TRBV6-1, the J gene TRBJ2-5; no DNA is available, so the TRBD2 call from TCRdb remains unchecked. There are 16 residues in the CDR3. Germline CDR1 is MNHNS and CDR2 is SASEGT. CDR3 in amino acids: CASSDTAGGLGETQYF.

J is TRBJ2-3 and V is TRBV12-3 or TRBV12-4; with no DNA, the TCRdb D assignment of TRBD2 cannot be verified. The length of the CDR3 is 16 residues. The CDR3 protein is CASSISGLPTEDTQYF.

The chain uses TRBV19 and TRBJ2-7; TCRdb calls TRBD2, which cannot be checked without DNA. In germline, CDR1 is LNHDA, CDR2 SQIVND (reference sequence). The length of the CDR3 is 15 residues. The CDR3 protein is CASSRAGLADYEQYF.

This sequence joins TRBV7-6 and TRBJ2-7; lacking DNA, the TRBD2 call made by TCRdb goes unchecked. Germline assignment: CDR1 SGHVS and CDR2 FNYEAQ. The CDR3 contains 15 residues. The CDR3 reads CASSLGVAGGYEQYF.

The chain combines TRBV27 with TRBJ2-7; the TCRdb call, TRBD2, lacks DNA for checking. The CDR3 runs 14 residues. The V gene's germline CDR1 is MNHEY and CDR2 SMNVEV (reference sequence). The CDR3 sequence is CASSFGVAGYEQYF.